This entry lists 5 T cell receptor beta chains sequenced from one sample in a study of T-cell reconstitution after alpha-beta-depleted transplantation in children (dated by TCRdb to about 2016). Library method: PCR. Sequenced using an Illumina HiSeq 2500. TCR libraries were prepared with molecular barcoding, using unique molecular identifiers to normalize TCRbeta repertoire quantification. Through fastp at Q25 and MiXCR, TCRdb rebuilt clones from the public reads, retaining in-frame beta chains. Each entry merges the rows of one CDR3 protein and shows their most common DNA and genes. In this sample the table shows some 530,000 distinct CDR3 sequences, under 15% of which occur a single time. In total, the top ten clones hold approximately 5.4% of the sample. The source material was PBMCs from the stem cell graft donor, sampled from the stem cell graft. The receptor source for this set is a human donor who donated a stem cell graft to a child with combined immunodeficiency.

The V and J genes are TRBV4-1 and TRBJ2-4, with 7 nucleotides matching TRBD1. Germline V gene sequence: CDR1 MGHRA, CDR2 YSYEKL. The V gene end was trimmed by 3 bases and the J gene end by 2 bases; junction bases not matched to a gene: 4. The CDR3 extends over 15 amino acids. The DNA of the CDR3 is TGCGCCAGCAGCCAGTCACAGGGGACCAAAAACATTCAGTACTTC. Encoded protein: CASSQSQGTKNIQYF.

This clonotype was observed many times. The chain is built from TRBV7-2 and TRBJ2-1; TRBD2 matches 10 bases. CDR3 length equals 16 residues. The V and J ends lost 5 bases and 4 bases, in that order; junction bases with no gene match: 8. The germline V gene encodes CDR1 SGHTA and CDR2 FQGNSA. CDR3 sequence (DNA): TGTGCCAGCAGCCCCGGGACTAGCGAGGGTTACAATGAGCAGTTCTTC. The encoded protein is CASSPGTSEGYNEQFF.

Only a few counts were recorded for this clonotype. The CDR3 loop reads CSAIGLAATGELFF. The CDR3 DNA follows: TGCAGTGCTATTGGGCTAGCGGCCACCGGGGAGCTGTTTTTT. The V gene is TRBV20-1, the J gene TRBJ2-2, with 7 positions matching TRBD2. CDR3 length: 14 amino acids. V lost 4 bases and J lost 4; bases outside the gene matches: 6. Per the germline V gene, CDR1 is DFQATT and CDR2 is SNEGSKA (reference sequence).

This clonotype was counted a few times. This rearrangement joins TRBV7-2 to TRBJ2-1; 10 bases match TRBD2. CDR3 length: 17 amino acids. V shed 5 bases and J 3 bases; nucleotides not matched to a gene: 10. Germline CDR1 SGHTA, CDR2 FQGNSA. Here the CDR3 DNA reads TGTGCCAGCAGCATAGGGACTAGCGCCAACCTCTACAATGAGCAGTTCTTC. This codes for CASSIGTSANLYNEQFF.

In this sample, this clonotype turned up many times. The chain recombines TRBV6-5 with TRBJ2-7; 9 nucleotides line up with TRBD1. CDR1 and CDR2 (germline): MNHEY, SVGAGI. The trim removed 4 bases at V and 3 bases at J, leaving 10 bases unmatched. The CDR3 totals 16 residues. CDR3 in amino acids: CASSLGVTGGFYEQYF. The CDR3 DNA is TGTGCCAGCAGTTTAGGAGTGACAGGGGGTTTCTACGAGCAGTACTTC.